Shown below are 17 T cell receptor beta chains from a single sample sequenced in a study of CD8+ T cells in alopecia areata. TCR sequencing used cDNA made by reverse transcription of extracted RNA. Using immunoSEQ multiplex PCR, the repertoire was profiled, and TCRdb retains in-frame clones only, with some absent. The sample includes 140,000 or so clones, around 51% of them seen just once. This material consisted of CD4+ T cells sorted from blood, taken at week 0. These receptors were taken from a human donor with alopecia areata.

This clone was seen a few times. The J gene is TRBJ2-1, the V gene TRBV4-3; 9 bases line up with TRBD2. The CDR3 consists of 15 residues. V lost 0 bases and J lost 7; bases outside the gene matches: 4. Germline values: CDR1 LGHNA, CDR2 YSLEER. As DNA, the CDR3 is TGCGCCAGCAGCCAAGAGGGACTAGCTGCTAATGAGCAGTTCTTC. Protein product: CASSQEGLAANEQFF.

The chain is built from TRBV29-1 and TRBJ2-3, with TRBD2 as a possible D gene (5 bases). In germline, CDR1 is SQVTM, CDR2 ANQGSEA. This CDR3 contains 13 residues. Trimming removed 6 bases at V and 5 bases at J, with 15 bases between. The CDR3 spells CSVDKGGLDTQYF. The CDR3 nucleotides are TGCAGCGTCGACAAAGGAGGCCTAGATACGCAGTATTTT.

The CDR3: CASSLWGTSIKTQYF. The DNA for the CDR3 is TGTGCCAGCAGCTTATGGGGGACTAGCATAAAGACCCAGTACTTC. The chain employs TRBV7-2 and TRBJ2-5; 9 nucleotides align to TRBD2. The CDR3 is 15 residues long. The junction had 7 bases not matched to a gene; V was cut back by 2 bases and J by 6 bases. Per the germline V gene, CDR1 is SGHTA and CDR2 is FQGNSA.

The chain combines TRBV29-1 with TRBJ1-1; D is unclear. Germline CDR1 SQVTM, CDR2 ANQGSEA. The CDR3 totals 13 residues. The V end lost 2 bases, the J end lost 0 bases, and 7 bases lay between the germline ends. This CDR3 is CSVELLMNTEAFF. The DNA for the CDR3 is TGCAGCGTTGAACTCTTAATGAACACTGAAGCTTTCTTT.

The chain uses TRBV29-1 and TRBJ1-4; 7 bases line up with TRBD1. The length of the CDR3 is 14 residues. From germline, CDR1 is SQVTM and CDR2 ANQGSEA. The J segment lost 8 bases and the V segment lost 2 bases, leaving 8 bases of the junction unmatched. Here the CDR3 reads CSVEKQGSGEKLFF. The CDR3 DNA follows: TGCAGCGTTGAAAAACAGGGGAGCGGCGAAAAACTGTTTTTT.

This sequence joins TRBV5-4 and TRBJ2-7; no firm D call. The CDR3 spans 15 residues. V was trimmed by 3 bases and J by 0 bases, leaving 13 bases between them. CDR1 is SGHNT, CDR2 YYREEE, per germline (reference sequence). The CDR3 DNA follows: TGTGCCAGCAGCTCTGAAAGCTCACTCTCCTACGAGCAGTACTTC. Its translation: CASSSESSLSYEQYF. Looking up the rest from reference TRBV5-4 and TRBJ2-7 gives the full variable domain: ETGVTQSPTHLIKTRGQQVTLRCSSQSGHNTVSWYQQALGQGPQFIFQYYREEENGRGNFPPRFSGLQFPNYSSELNVNALELDDSALYLCASSSESSLSYEQYFGPGTRLTVT.

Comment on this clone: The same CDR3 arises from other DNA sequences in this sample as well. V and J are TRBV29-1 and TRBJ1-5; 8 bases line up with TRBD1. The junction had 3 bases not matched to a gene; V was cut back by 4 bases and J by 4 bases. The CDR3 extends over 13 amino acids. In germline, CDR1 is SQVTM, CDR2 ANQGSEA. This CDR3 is CSVAGQGNQPQHF. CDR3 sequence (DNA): TGCAGCGTTGCTGGACAGGGAAATCAGCCCCAGCATTTT. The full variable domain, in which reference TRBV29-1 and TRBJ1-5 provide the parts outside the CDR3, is SAVISQKPSRDICQRGTSLTIQCQVDSQVTMMFWYRQQPGQSLTLIATANQGSEATYESGFVIDKFPISRPNLTFSTLTVSNMSPEDSSIYLCSVAGQGNQPQHFGDGTRLSIL.

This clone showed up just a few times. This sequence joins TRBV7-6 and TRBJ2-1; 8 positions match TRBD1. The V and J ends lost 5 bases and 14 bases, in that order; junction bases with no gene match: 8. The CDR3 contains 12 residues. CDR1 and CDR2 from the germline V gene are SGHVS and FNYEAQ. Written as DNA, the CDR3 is TGTGCCAGCAGCCCCGGACAGGGAGTAAAGTTCTTC. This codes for CASSPGQGVKFF.

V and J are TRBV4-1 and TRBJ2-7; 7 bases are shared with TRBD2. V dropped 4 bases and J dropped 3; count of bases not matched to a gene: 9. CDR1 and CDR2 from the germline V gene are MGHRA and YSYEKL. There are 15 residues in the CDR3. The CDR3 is CASSPGSGLVYEQYF. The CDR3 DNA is TGCGCCAGCAGCCCTGGGTCCGGACTAGTCTACGAGCAGTACTTC.

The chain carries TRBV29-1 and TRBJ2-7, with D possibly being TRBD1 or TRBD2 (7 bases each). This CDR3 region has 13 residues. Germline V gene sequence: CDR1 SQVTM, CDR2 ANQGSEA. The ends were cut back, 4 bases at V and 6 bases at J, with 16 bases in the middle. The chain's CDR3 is CSVGEGAGGEQYF. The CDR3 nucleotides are TGCAGCGTTGGGGAGGGGGCTGGAGGCGAGCAGTACTTC.

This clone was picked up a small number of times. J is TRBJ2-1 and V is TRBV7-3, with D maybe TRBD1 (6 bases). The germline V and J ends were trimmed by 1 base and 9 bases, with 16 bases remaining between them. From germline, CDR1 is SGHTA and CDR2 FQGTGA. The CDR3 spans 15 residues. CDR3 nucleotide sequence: TGTGCCAGCAGCTTAAGGGTCATTGGGGGCGGTGAGCAGTTCTTC. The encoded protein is CASSLRVIGGGEQFF.

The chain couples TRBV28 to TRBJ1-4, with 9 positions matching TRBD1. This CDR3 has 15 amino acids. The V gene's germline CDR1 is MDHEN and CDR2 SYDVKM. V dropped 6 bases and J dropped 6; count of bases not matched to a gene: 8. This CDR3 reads CASSARGQGDEKLFF. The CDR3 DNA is TGTGCCAGCAGCGCCAGGGGACAGGGCGATGAAAAACTGTTTTTT.

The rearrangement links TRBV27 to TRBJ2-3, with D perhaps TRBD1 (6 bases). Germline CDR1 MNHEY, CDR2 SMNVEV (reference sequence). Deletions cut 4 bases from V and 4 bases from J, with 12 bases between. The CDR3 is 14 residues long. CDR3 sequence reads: CASSYSRGSDTQYF. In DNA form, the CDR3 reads TGTGCCAGCAGTTATTCCAGGGGCTCAGATACGCAGTATTTT.

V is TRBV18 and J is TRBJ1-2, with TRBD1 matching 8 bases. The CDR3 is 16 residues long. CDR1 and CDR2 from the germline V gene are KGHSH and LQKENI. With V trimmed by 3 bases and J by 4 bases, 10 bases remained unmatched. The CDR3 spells CASSPVLTGDGYGYTF. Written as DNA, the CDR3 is TGTGCCAGCTCACCGGTCCTGACAGGGGATGGCTATGGCTACACCTTC.

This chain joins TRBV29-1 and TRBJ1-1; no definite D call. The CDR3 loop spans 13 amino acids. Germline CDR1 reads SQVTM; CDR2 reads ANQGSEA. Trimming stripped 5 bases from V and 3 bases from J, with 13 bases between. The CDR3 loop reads CSVPRFGDTEAFF. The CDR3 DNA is TGCAGCGTTCCTCGATTCGGGGACACTGAAGCTTTCTTT.

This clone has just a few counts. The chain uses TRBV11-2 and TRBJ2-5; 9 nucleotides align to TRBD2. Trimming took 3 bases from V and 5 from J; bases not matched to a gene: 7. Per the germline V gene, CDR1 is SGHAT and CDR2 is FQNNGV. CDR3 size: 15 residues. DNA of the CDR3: TGTGCCAGCAGCTTGCCTAGCGGGGTTGGGGAGACCCAGTACTTC. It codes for CASSLPSGVGETQYF.

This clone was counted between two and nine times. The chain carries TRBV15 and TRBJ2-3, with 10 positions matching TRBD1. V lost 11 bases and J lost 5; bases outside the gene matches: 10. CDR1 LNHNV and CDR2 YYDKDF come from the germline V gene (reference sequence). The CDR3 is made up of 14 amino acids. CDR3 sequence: CALSGTGVEDTQYF. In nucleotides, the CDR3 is TGTGCCCTCTCCGGGACAGGGGTGGAAGATACGCAGTATTTT.